This TCR beta chain was captured in a study of cytomegalovirus exposure and HLA in healthy donors. PCR primers comprised 60 Vbeta and 13 Jbeta primers. Sequencing used immunoSEQ multiplex PCR; TCRdb keeps in-frame clones, though not all of them. The data show some 150,000 clones, with approximately 80% seen just once and around 3.9% held by the top ten. V dropped 4 bases and J dropped 2; count of bases not matched to a gene: 8. Germline CDR1 SGHDT, CDR2 YYEEEE. The CDR3 contains 17 residues. This receptor was taken from a man aged 35-49 years in good health and CMV-seropositive. The gene calls are TRBV5-6 and TRBJ2-3; 12 bases fit TRBD2. The specimen was PBMCs. The CDR3 DNA reads TGTGCCAGCAGCATTCCGGGACTAGCGGGTGACACAGATACGCAGTATTTT. Protein: CASSIPGLAGDTDTQYF.